What follows are 24 T cell receptor beta chains derived from one specimen sequenced in a study of Graves' ophthalmopathy and Graves' hyperthyroidism. Scientists amplified the TCR beta CDR3 regions from RNA transcripts. In the first round, RT-PCR was carried out with HTBI primers, and a multiplex PCR formed the second round. TCRdb independently ran MiXCR on the multiplex PCR reads; one entry per CDR3 protein. The sample holds 1 million to 1.3 million distinct CDR3 sequences, around a third seen once. The sequenced sample consisted of peripheral blood or thyroid tissue (not recorded which). The receptors stem from an adult man with Graves' hyperthyroidism.

This clonotype was counted at least ten times. The chain has TRBV20-1 and TRBJ1-2; D gene unclear. Deletions cut 6 bases from V and 0 bases from J, with 11 bases between. This CDR3 is built from 13 residues. Germline V lookup: CDR1 DFQATT, CDR2 SNEGSKA (reference sequence). The CDR3 region is CSAAREANYGYTF. The CDR3 region has the DNA TGCAGTGCGGCACGGGAGGCTAACTATGGCTACACCTTC.

This chain's CDR3 is CSLVGFSETQYF. CDR3 DNA sequence: TGCAGCTTGGTTGGGTTCTCGGAGACCCAGTACTTC. The V and J genes are TRBV29-1 and TRBJ2-5; D ambiguous. Trimming took 8 bases from V and 5 from J, leaving 15 bases between them. CDR3 length equals 12 residues. Looked up from germline, CDR1 is SQVTM and CDR2 is ANQGSEA.

This clonotype was observed a handful of times. The rearrangement uses TRBV9 and TRBJ2-5; D may be TRBD1 (5 bases). The CDR3 loop spans 16 amino acids. The germline gives CDR1 SGDLS, CDR2 YYNGEE. Trimming removed 4 bases from V and 2 bases from J, with 18 bases in between. CDR3 protein: CASSPMGRRAQETQYF. The CDR3 DNA follows: TGTGCCAGCAGCCCTATGGGGCGTCGAGCTCAAGAGACCCAGTACTTC.

In its sample, this clonotype was seen a few times. The rearrangement links TRBV12-3 or TRBV12-4 to TRBJ2-7; 8 nucleotides match TRBD1. The CDR3 sequence is 14 residues long. Trimming at V came to 5 bases and at J to 4 bases, leaving 7 bases not matched to a gene. The CDR3 loop reads CASSPLDRGYEQYF. CDR3 DNA sequence: TGTGCCAGCAGTCCCCTAGACAGGGGATACGAGCAGTACTTC.

V is TRBV24-1 and J is TRBJ1-2; 10 bases agree with TRBD1. There are 19 residues in the CDR3. Germline values: CDR1 KGHDR, CDR2 SFDVKD. Germline trimming cut 5 bases from V and 4 bases from J; bases unmatched to any gene: 18. CDR3 sequence: CATSVNSGTGAPLGYGYTF. The CDR3 nucleotides read TGTGCCACCAGTGTCAATTCCGGGACAGGGGCCCCTCTGGGCTATGGCTACACCTTC.

This clonotype was observed once. The V gene is TRBV28, the J gene TRBJ1-6, with D maybe TRBD1 (5 bases). V lost 2 bases and J lost 7, with 12 bases in between. This CDR3 region has 15 residues. Germline loops: CDR1 MDHEN, CDR2 SYDVKM. The CDR3 coding sequence is TGTGCCAGCAGTTTAGATCCCGGGGGGAATTCACCCCTCCACTTT. Translation gives CASSLDPGGNSPLHF. Full variable domain (missing parts from reference TRBV28 and TRBJ1-6): DVKVTQSSRYLVKRTGEKVFLECVQDMDHENMFWYRQDPGLGLRLIYFSYDVKMKEKGDIPEGYSVSREKKERFSLILESASTNQTSMYLCASSLDPGGNSPLHFGNGTRLTVT.

Comment on this clonotype: This may arise from a read error, as a much more abundant clone is one base away. The genes are TRBV19 and TRBJ2-7; D is perhaps TRBD1 or TRBD2 (5 bases each). V shed 0 bases and J shed 5 bases, with 14 bases lying between them. This CDR3 has 15 amino acids. Per germline, CDR1 LNHDA and CDR2 SQIVND (reference sequence). CDR3 nucleotide sequence: TGTGCCAGTAGTATAGACGGGACGCCCGGGGACGAGCAGTACTTC. Its translation is CASSIDGTPGDEQYF.

This clonotype was counted at least ten times. This sequence joins TRBV2 and TRBJ2-5; TRBD1 agrees at 7 bases. With 6 bases clipped from V and 7 bases from J, the junction kept 8 bases outside the gene matches. CDR1 and CDR2 (germline): SNHLY, FYNNEI. The CDR3 is 13 residues long. The chain's CDR3 is CASRLTGDGTQYF. The CDR3, as DNA: TGTGCCAGCAGACTCACAGGGGACGGGACCCAGTACTTC.

Many counts were recorded for this clonotype. This chain links TRBV9 with TRBJ1-4, with a possible D match to TRBD1 (6 bases). Trimming removed 4 bases from V and 8 bases from J, with 18 bases in between. The germline V gene has CDR1 SGDLS and CDR2 YYNGEE. The CDR3 is made up of 15 amino acids. CDR3 coding DNA: TGTGCCAGCAGCCCCAGCCAGGGGTTTGAAGAAAAACTGTTTTTT. As protein: CASSPSQGFEEKLFF.

This clonotype was seen a handful of times. The chain links TRBV7-8 to TRBJ1-1; D gene unclear. Per the germline V gene, CDR1 is SGHVS and CDR2 is FQNEAQ. This CDR3 has 14 amino acids. The V gene lost 0 bases and the J gene lost 3 bases, with 8 bases spanning the gap. CDR3 bases: TGTGCCAGCAGCTTAGCGCACCAGGACACTGAAGCTTTCTTT. Protein product: CASSLAHQDTEAFF.

This clonotype was recorded many times. J is TRBJ1-1 and V is TRBV29-1; the D is unclear. Germline V lookup: CDR1 SQVTM, CDR2 ANQGSEA. The CDR3 runs 14 residues. The V and J ends lost 5 bases and 2 bases respectively, with 15 bases between them. CDR3 in DNA: TGCAGCGTTACGCTTAAGTCCGCCAACACTGAAGCTTTCTTT. It is translated as CSVTLKSANTEAFF. The full variable domain, completed using reference TRBV29-1 and TRBJ1-1, is SAVISQKPSRDICQRGTSLTIQCQVDSQVTMMFWYRQQPGQSLTLIATANQGSEATYESGFVIDKFPISRPNLTFSTLTVSNMSPEDSSIYLCSVTLKSANTEAFFGQGTRLTVV.

The CDR3 reads CASRSGTGNVSPLHF. The CDR3 region has the DNA TGTGCCAGCAGGTCTGGGACAGGGAATGTGTCACCCCTCCACTTT. J is TRBJ1-6 and V is TRBV5-4; 9 nucleotides match TRBD1. CDR1 SGHNT and CDR2 YYREEE come from the germline V gene (reference sequence). Trimming took 5 bases from V and 10 from J; bases not matched to a gene: 10. The CDR3 has 15 residues.

This clonotype was picked up many times. The chain employs TRBV24-1 and TRBJ1-1; 9 nucleotides agree with TRBD1. This CDR3 region has 12 residues. CDR1 and CDR2 from the germline V gene are KGHDR and SFDVKD. Unmatched junction bases numbered 9, after V lost 10 bases and J lost 10 bases. The CDR3 sequence is CATPTGGRGAFF. DNA of the CDR3: TGTGCCACGCCCACAGGGGGCCGAGGAGCTTTCTTT.

The chain carries TRBV12-3 or TRBV12-4 and TRBJ2-7; D gene unclear. Trimming left V 3 bases short and J 5 bases short, with 5 bases between. This CDR3 is 11 amino acids long. The CDR3 sequence: CASSFRNEQYF. The CDR3 nucleotides read TGTGCCAGCAGTTTTAGGAACGAGCAGTACTTC.

The gene calls are TRBV12-3 or TRBV12-4 and TRBJ1-1; D unresolved. The ends were cut back, 2 bases at V and 5 bases at J, with 9 bases in the middle. The CDR3 consists of 13 residues. The CDR3 sequence: CASSLYPWTEAFF. DNA of the CDR3: TGTGCCAGCAGTTTATACCCTTGGACTGAAGCTTTCTTT.

The table lists this clonotype with many counts. The chain combines TRBV4-3 with TRBJ2-7; D perhaps matches TRBD2 (6 bases). From germline, CDR1 is LGHNA and CDR2 YSLEER. The germline V and J ends were trimmed by 4 bases and 3 bases, with 16 bases remaining between them. The CDR3 contains 15 residues. CDR3: CASSRSSGHNYEQYF. Here the CDR3 DNA reads TGCGCCAGCAGCCGAAGCAGCGGGCACAACTACGAGCAGTACTTC.

Regarding this clonotype: This sequence may be a read error, since a much larger clone differs from it by one base. The genes are TRBV20-1 and TRBJ2-5; D perhaps matches TRBD1 (5 bases). The CDR3 extends over 14 amino acids. In germline, CDR1 is DFQATT, CDR2 SNEGSKA (reference sequence). The V gene lost 5 bases and the J gene lost 7 bases, with 20 bases spanning the gap. In DNA, the CDR3 is TGCAGTGCTCCCCGCCCCCAGGGTAAAGTGACCCAGTACTTC. Translating gives CSAPRPQGKVTQYF.

This sequence joins TRBV5-1 and TRBJ2-7; 8 nucleotides agree with TRBD2. CDR1 is SGHRS, CDR2 YFSETQ, per germline. The J segment lost 12 bases and the V segment lost 6 bases, leaving 14 bases of the junction unmatched. The CDR3 is 13 residues long. This CDR3 is CASTGGAAGVRYF. As DNA, the CDR3 is TGCGCCAGCACCGGGGGGGCAGCGGGAGTAAGGTACTTC.

The chain joins TRBV11-2 to TRBJ1-3; 8 nucleotides match TRBD1. This CDR3 is 17 amino acids long. The germline V gene encodes CDR1 SGHAT and CDR2 FQNNGV. Trimming took 8 bases from V and 4 from J; bases not matched to a gene: 16. This CDR3 is CASATGTGRVPGNTIYF. The CDR3 region has the DNA TGTGCCAGCGCTACCGGGACAGGCAGGGTCCCCGGAAACACCATATATTTT.

This clonotype came up many times. The CDR3 DNA is TGCAGTGCGAAAATTGGGGGGGATGGCTACACCTTC. It encodes CSAKIGGDGYTF. The genes are TRBV20-1 and TRBJ1-2, with D possibly being TRBD1 (5 bases). The ends were cut back, 6 bases at V and 6 bases at J, with 14 bases in the middle. The germline gives CDR1 DFQATT, CDR2 SNEGSKA (reference sequence). This CDR3 is built from 12 residues.

V gene TRBV20-1 combines with J gene TRBJ2-7; 8 nucleotides match TRBD1. The CDR3 runs 14 residues. Trimming removed 4 bases from V and 0 bases from J; junction bases left unmatched: 5. Germline V lookup: CDR1 DFQATT, CDR2 SNEGSKA (reference sequence). The CDR3 coding sequence is TGCAGTGCTACCGCGGACAGGGACTCCTACGAGCAGTACTTC. This sequence encodes CSATADRDSYEQYF.

The chain uses TRBV6-5 and TRBJ1-3; D is unclear. Germline V CDR1 and CDR2: MNHEY, SVGAGI. Trimming took 7 bases from V and 3 from J, leaving 16 bases between them. The CDR3 has 15 residues. This chain's CDR3 is CASISGKGYGNTIYF. The CDR3 nucleotides are TGTGCCAGCATCTCGGGGAAGGGATATGGAAACACCATATATTTT.

The gene calls are TRBV12-3 or TRBV12-4 and TRBJ2-7; D is perhaps TRBD1 (6 bases). There are 13 residues in the CDR3. V was cut by 4 bases and J by 9 bases, with 16 bases left in between. The CDR3 protein is CASSSRQVSGQYF. The CDR3 bases are TGTGCCAGCAGTTCCCGACAGGTATCGGGGCAGTACTTC.

V usage is TRBV7-2 and J usage is TRBJ1-2; D unresolved. The CDR3 is 14 amino acids. The V end was cut by 1 base, the J end by 9 bases, with 15 bases between. CDR1 and CDR2 (germline): SGHTA, FQGNSA. CDR3 loop: CASSLVGAGRRYTF. The CDR3 DNA is TGTGCCAGCAGCTTAGTGGGAGCAGGTCGTCGCTACACCTTC.